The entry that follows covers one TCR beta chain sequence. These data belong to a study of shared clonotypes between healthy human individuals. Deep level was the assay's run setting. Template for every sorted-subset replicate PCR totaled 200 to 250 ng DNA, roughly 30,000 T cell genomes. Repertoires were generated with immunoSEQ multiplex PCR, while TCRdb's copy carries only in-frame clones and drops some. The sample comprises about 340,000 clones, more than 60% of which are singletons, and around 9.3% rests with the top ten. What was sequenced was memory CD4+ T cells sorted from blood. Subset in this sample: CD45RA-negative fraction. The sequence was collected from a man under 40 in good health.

The CDR3 nucleotides read TGTGCCACCAGCAGAGAAGGAACAGGGAATGAAAAACTGTTTTTT. Its protein product is CATSREGTGNEKLFF. V gene TRBV15 combines with J gene TRBJ1-4, with D possibly matching TRBD1 (6 bases). Germline CDR1 reads LNHNV; CDR2 reads YYDKDF (reference sequence). Trimming stripped 0 bases from V and 5 bases from J, with 10 bases between. The CDR3 runs 15 residues. The full variable domain, in which reference TRBV15 and TRBJ1-4 provide the parts outside the CDR3, is DAMVIQNPRYQVTQFGKPVTLSCSQTLNHNVMYWYQQKSSQAPKLLFHYYDKDFNNEADTPDNFQSRRPNTSFCFLDIRSPGLGDTAMYLCATSREGTGNEKLFFGSGTQLSVL.